Below, 13 T cell receptor beta chains from the same sample are listed, as sequenced in a study of cytomegalovirus exposure and HLA in healthy donors. The PCR had 60 Vbeta and 13 Jbeta primers. This table comes from immunoSEQ multiplex PCR, and its TCRdb copy is limited to in-frame clones, with some not included. Found here are over 95,000 clones, 82% of them singletons; the top ten hold just under 2.5%. Material: PBMCs. These receptors were obtained from a woman aged 18-35 years in good health and CMV-seronegative.

This sequence joins TRBV18 and TRBJ2-1; TRBD2 is a possible D gene (6 bases). This CDR3 contains 15 residues. Between the trimmed V and J ends, which lost 1 base and 2 bases, there was a span of 9 bases. Germline CDR1 and CDR2: KGHSH and LQKENI. The chain's CDR3 is CASSPRGRTYNEQFF. The CDR3 nucleotides are TGTGCCAGCTCACCACGAGGGAGGACCTACAATGAGCAGTTCTTC.

The chain has TRBV7-7 and TRBJ2-5; TRBD2 aligns across 13 bases. The ends lost 3 bases at V and 1 base at J; junction bases unmatched: 2. The germline V gene has CDR1 SSHAT and CDR2 FNYEAQ (reference sequence). The CDR3 spans 16 residues. The CDR3 DNA follows: TGTGCCAGCAGCTTGGGACTAGCGGGAATCCAAGAGACCCAGTACTTC. Residues: CASSLGLAGIQETQYF. Full variable domain (missing parts from reference TRBV7-7 and TRBJ2-5): GAGVSQSPRYKVTKRGQDVTLRCDPISSHATLYWYQQALGQGPEFLTYFNYEAQPDKSGLPSDRFSAERPEGSISTLTIQRTEQRDSAMYRCASSLGLAGIQETQYFGPGTRLLVL.

The chain joins TRBV4-3 to TRBJ1-2; unclear D gene. Germline V gene lookup returns CDR1 LGHNA and CDR2 YSLEER. The CDR3 length is 13 residues. V lost 1 base, J lost 7 bases, and 10 bases lay in between. The CDR3 protein is CASSQATSLGYTF. The CDR3 DNA reads TGCGCCAGCAGCCAAGCAACCTCACTTGGCTACACCTTC.

This chain joins TRBV29-1 and TRBJ2-3; D is uncertain. CDR1 and CDR2 (germline): SQVTM, ANQGSEA. CDR3 length: 14 amino acids. V shed 3 bases and J shed 0 bases, with 10 bases lying between them. The CDR3 protein is CSVERHLSTDTQYF. DNA of the CDR3: TGCAGCGTTGAGCGACATCTGAGCACAGATACGCAGTATTTT.

This chain connects TRBV28 to TRBJ2-7; 10 bases map to TRBD2. Per the germline V gene, CDR1 is MDHEN and CDR2 is SYDVKM. The CDR3 has 15 amino acids. V shed 3 bases and J 7 bases; nucleotides not matched to a gene: 9. The CDR3 nucleotides are TGTGCCAGCAGTTTTGGTGGGACTAGCGTTCTGGAGCAGTACTTC. Translating gives CASSFGGTSVLEQYF.

V and J are TRBV7-2 and TRBJ1-1; D uncertain. Germline assignment: CDR1 SGHTA and CDR2 FQGNSA. The V and J ends lost 0 bases and 4 bases respectively, with 3 bases between them. This CDR3 is built from 12 residues. The CDR3 here is CASSLAGTEAFF. The CDR3 DNA reads TGTGCCAGCAGCTTAGCCGGCACTGAAGCTTTCTTT.

The gene calls are TRBV15 and TRBJ1-3; possibly TRBD1 for D (6 bases). The germline V gene encodes CDR1 LNHNV and CDR2 YYDKDF (reference sequence). Trimming removed 0 bases at V and 3 bases at J, with 12 bases between. The CDR3 consists of 16 residues. CDR3 in amino acids: CATSRDRGADGNTIYF. CDR3 sequence (DNA): TGTGCCACCAGCAGAGATCGGGGGGCAGATGGAAACACCATATATTTT.

This clone was seen just once. The chain couples TRBV6-1 to TRBJ1-5, with a tentative D call TRBD1 (5 bases). The V gene lost 1 base and the J gene lost 7 bases, with 11 bases spanning the gap. Germline V gene lookup returns CDR1 MNHNS and CDR2 SASEGT. The CDR3 runs 14 residues. Written as DNA, the CDR3 is TGTGCCAGCAGTGAAGGGAATTGGGGCCAGCCCCAGCATTTT. It specifies CASSEGNWGQPQHF.

The V call is TRBV29-1, the J call TRBJ1-1; D might be TRBD1 (6 bases). The V gene's germline CDR1 is SQVTM and CDR2 ANQGSEA. The CDR3 is 14 amino acids. The germline V and J ends were trimmed by 6 bases and 3 bases, with 17 bases remaining between them. The CDR3 protein is CSVGRTADDTEAFF. The CDR3 DNA reads TGCAGCGTGGGTAGGACAGCAGACGACACTGAAGCTTTCTTT. The whole variable domain, remainder taken from reference TRBV29-1 and TRBJ1-1, is SAVISQKPSRDICQRGTSLTIQCQVDSQVTMMFWYRQQPGQSLTLIATANQGSEATYESGFVIDKFPISRPNLTFSTLTVSNMSPEDSSIYLCSVGRTADDTEAFFGQGTRLTVV.

This clone was picked up a small number of times. The chain has TRBV6-5 and TRBJ2-3; D unclear. CDR1 MNHEY and CDR2 SVGAGI come from the germline V gene. The V end lost 2 bases, the J end lost 1 base, and 7 bases lay between the germline ends. CDR3 length: 14 residues. As DNA, the CDR3 is TGTGCCAGCAGTTACCGACTCCGCACAGATACGCAGTATTTT. It codes for CASSYRLRTDTQYF.

The rearrangement uses TRBV5-6 and TRBJ1-2, with 7 positions matching TRBD1. The V gene end was trimmed by 0 bases and the J gene end by 8 bases; junction bases not matched to a gene: 4. The CDR3 spans 13 residues. Germline values: CDR1 SGHDT, CDR2 YYEEEE. The CDR3: CASSLGQGGGYTF. CDR3 nucleotides: TGTGCCAGCAGCTTGGGACAGGGAGGAGGCTACACCTTC.

The chain links TRBV6-6 to TRBJ2-1; 7 nucleotides agree with TRBD1. The CDR3 has 14 residues. Germline values: CDR1 MNHNY, CDR2 SVGAGI (reference sequence). The ends lost 5 bases at V and 3 bases at J; junction bases unmatched: 4. The CDR3 loop reads CASSRDRDYNEQFF. In DNA form, the CDR3 reads TGTGCCAGCAGTCGAGACAGGGACTACAATGAGCAGTTCTTC.

The chain couples TRBV7-2 to TRBJ1-2; D might be TRBD1 (6 bases). Germline CDR1 SGHTA, CDR2 FQGNSA. The CDR3 totals 16 residues. The ends were cut back, 2 bases at V and 7 bases at J, with 20 bases in the middle. CDR3 in amino acids: CASSLSQGRGFLGYTF. CDR3 sequence (DNA): TGTGCCAGCAGCTTATCCCAGGGGAGGGGCTTTCTTGGCTACACCTTC.